These 26 T cell receptor beta chains share one sample of origin, sequenced in a study of CD8 T cells in ankylosing spondylitis. A single record per CDR3 protein comes from TCRdb applying MiXCR to the 5' RACE reads. The sample consists of tens of thousands of distinct CDR3 sequences, 2.5% to 3.5% of them appearing once. The material sequenced was blood, either unsorted or a sorted T cell fraction (not recorded which). These receptors were collected from a male donor with ankylosing spondylitis or in good health (not recorded which).

At least ten counts were recorded for this clonotype. This chain connects TRBV9 to TRBJ2-3; D gene ambiguous. Germline V gives CDR1 SGDLS, CDR2 YYNGEE. The CDR3 loop spans 14 amino acids. Trimming took 4 bases from V and 0 from J, leaving 9 bases between them. The CDR3 region is CASSLLGSTDTQYF. The CDR3 nucleotides read TGTGCCAGCAGCCTTCTGGGGAGCACAGATACGCAGTATTTT.

There are many counts of this clonotype. The chain recombines TRBV9 with TRBJ2-2, with 8 bases that match TRBD1. Germline trimming cut 3 bases from V and 3 bases from J; bases unmatched to any gene: 4. This CDR3 is 15 amino acids long. Per the germline V gene, CDR1 is SGDLS and CDR2 is YYNGEE. CDR3: CASSATGGYTGELFF. CDR3 nucleotides: TGTGCCAGCAGCGCCACAGGGGGTTACACCGGGGAGCTGTTTTTT.

This clonotype has at least ten counts. The V gene is TRBV9, the J gene TRBJ2-3, with 9 bases aligning to TRBD2. With 3 bases clipped from V and 0 bases from J, the junction kept 2 bases outside the gene matches. CDR1 and CDR2 (germline): SGDLS, YYNGEE. The CDR3 is 15 amino acids. In DNA form, the CDR3 reads TGTGCCAGCAGCGGAACTAGCGGGAGCACAGATACGCAGTATTTT. This codes for CASSGTSGSTDTQYF.

This clonotype was counted ten times or more. The chain is built from TRBV9 and TRBJ2-1; 13 nucleotides align to TRBD2. Per germline, CDR1 SGDLS and CDR2 YYNGEE. The ends lost 0 bases at V and 0 bases at J; junction bases unmatched: 9. The CDR3 is made up of 20 amino acids. DNA of the CDR3: TGTGCCAGCAGCGTAGGGCCGGGACTAGCGGGGAGTAGCTCCTACAATGAGCAGTTCTTC. It translates to CASSVGPGLAGSSSYNEQFF. The entire variable domain, with the rest obtained from reference TRBV9 and TRBJ2-1, is as follows: DSGVTQTPKHLITATGQRVTLRCSPRSGDLSVYWYQQSLDQGLQFLIQYYNGEERAKGNILERFSAQQFPDLHSELNLSSLELGDSALYFCASSVGPGLAGSSSYNEQFFGPGTRLTVL.

V usage is TRBV9 and J usage is TRBJ2-3; 11 nucleotides line up with TRBD2. The trim removed 2 bases at V and 5 bases at J, leaving 4 bases unmatched. Germline lookup yields CDR1 SGDLS and CDR2 YYNGEE. This CDR3 is built from 15 residues. The CDR3 DNA reads TGTGCCAGCAGCGTCATAGCGGGGGGGCGAGATACGCAGTATTTT. The encoded protein is CASSVIAGGRDTQYF.

The table lists this clonotype with many counts. The DNA of the CDR3 is TGTGCCAGCGGGCGCAGGACAGGGGGCAGTGGCACCGGGGAGCTGTTTTTT. Protein product: CASGRRTGGSGTGELFF. This chain uses TRBV9 with TRBJ2-2, with 11 positions matching TRBD1. The CDR3 sequence is 17 residues long. Germline trimming cut 7 bases from V and 4 bases from J; bases unmatched to any gene: 12. Germline lookup yields CDR1 SGDLS and CDR2 YYNGEE.

This clonotype was counted many times. The CDR3 sequence is CASSVGGANTEAFF. As DNA, the CDR3 is TGTGCCAGCAGCGTAGGAGGAGCGAACACTGAAGCTTTCTTT. The chain combines TRBV9 with TRBJ1-1; D is ambiguous. CDR3 length: 14 residues. Trimming took 0 bases from V and 1 from J, leaving 7 bases between them. CDR1 SGDLS and CDR2 YYNGEE come from the germline V gene.

This clonotype was seen ten or more times. V is TRBV9 and J is TRBJ2-3; 15 bases map to TRBD2. This CDR3 has 18 amino acids. The J segment lost 1 base and the V segment lost 0 bases, leaving 3 bases of the junction unmatched. The germline V gene encodes CDR1 SGDLS and CDR2 YYNGEE. CDR3 sequence (DNA): TGTGCCAGCAGCGTAGGGACTAGCGGGAGGGCTGGCACAGATACGCAGTATTTT. This encodes CASSVGTSGRAGTDTQYF.

Ten or more counts support this clonotype. The V gene is TRBV9, the J gene TRBJ2-2, with 12 bases lining up with TRBD2. The junction had 7 bases not matched to a gene; V was cut back by 3 bases and J by 4 bases. Germline assignment: CDR1 SGDLS and CDR2 YYNGEE. CDR3 length equals 17 residues. CDR3 DNA sequence: TGTGCCAGCAGCGACAGACCTAGCGGGAGGGCCACCGGGGAGCTGTTTTTT. Residues: CASSDRPSGRATGELFF. Full variable domain (remainder filled in from reference TRBV9 and TRBJ2-2): DSGVTQTPKHLITATGQRVTLRCSPRSGDLSVYWYQQSLDQGLQFLIQYYNGEERAKGNILERFSAQQFPDLHSELNLSSLELGDSALYFCASSDRPSGRATGELFFGEGSRLTVL.

There are many counts of this clonotype. This chain uses TRBV9 with TRBJ2-2, with D maybe TRBD2 (5 bases). The CDR3 spans 15 residues. The germline gives CDR1 SGDLS, CDR2 YYNGEE. Trimming took off 0 bases at V and 4 bases at J, with 10 bases between the two ends. CDR3 loop: CASSVVPGTTGELFF. CDR3 nucleotide sequence: TGTGCCAGCAGCGTAGTTCCGGGAACCACCGGGGAGCTGTTTTTT.

This clonotype was observed many times. This sequence joins TRBV9 and TRBJ2-1; D may be TRBD2 (5 bases). V lost 0 bases and J lost 1, with 8 bases in between. CDR3 length: 15 amino acids. Germline loops: CDR1 SGDLS, CDR2 YYNGEE. CDR3 bases: TGTGCCAGCAGCGTAGTCCCGGGGTCCTACAATGAGCAGTTCTTC. It is translated as CASSVVPGSYNEQFF.

This clonotype was counted ten times or more. This rearrangement joins TRBV7-2 to TRBJ2-7; D gene ambiguous. Germline lookup yields CDR1 SGHTA and CDR2 FQGNSA. CDR3 length: 12 residues. CDR3 coding DNA: TGTGCTCGCAGGTACCTAGGGTACGAGCAGTACGTC. Protein product: CARRYLGYEQYV.

This clonotype was seen many times. The rearrangement uses TRBV9 and TRBJ2-3; D not certain. Germline V lookup: CDR1 SGDLS, CDR2 YYNGEE. CDR3 length equals 14 residues. Trimming removed 4 bases at V and 4 bases at J, with 13 bases between. The CDR3 sequence: CASSPGRIADTQYF. DNA of the CDR3: TGTGCCAGCAGCCCCGGACGGATAGCAGATACGCAGTATTTT.

CDR3 DNA: TGTGCCAGCAGCGTAGGTCGGGACAGGGGGCGAGAGACCCAGTACTTC. Amino acid sequence: CASSVGRDRGRETQYF. J is TRBJ2-5 and V is TRBV9, with 12 bases identical to TRBD1. The CDR3 totals 16 residues. CDR1 is SGDLS, CDR2 YYNGEE, per germline. Unmatched junction bases numbered 4, after V lost 0 bases and J lost 4 bases.

In its sample, this clonotype was seen many times. The rearrangement joins TRBV9 to TRBJ2-2; 8 positions match TRBD1. V lost 5 bases to trimming and J lost 7 bases; unmatched junction nucleotides: 7. Germline values: CDR1 SGDLS, CDR2 YYNGEE. The CDR3 loop spans 14 amino acids. In nucleotides, the CDR3 is TGTGCCAGCAGTCCTCAGACAGGGGACGGGGAGCTGTTTTTT. Protein: CASSPQTGDGELFF.

This clonotype was picked up many times. The chain links TRBV9 to TRBJ2-5, with TRBD1 matching 7 bases. J was trimmed by 3 bases and V by 4 bases; bases with no gene match: 3. The CDR3 covers 13 residues. Germline CDR1 SGDLS, CDR2 YYNGEE. CDR3 loop: CASSIGTEETQYF. The CDR3 DNA reads as TGTGCCAGCAGCATTGGGACAGAAGAGACCCAGTACTTC.

This clonotype has a count of ten or more. The rearrangement joins TRBV9 to TRBJ2-1; 8 nucleotides match TRBD2. Per the germline V gene, CDR1 is SGDLS and CDR2 is YYNGEE. V shed 2 bases and J 4 bases; nucleotides not matched to a gene: 8. The CDR3 covers 16 residues. The CDR3 spells CASSVGGRISYNEQFF. DNA of the CDR3: TGTGCCAGCAGCGTTGGCGGGAGGATTTCGTACAATGAGCAGTTCTTC.

This clonotype was counted at least ten times. The CDR3 DNA follows: TGTGCCAGCAGCGTAGCAGGGGCTGGCGGGGAGCTGTTTTTT. Residues: CASSVAGAGGELFF. The chain recombines TRBV9 with TRBJ2-2; D possibly corresponds to TRBD1 (6 bases). V was pared by 0 bases and J by 7 bases, with 10 bases between. Germline lookup yields CDR1 SGDLS and CDR2 YYNGEE. The CDR3 runs 14 residues.

By share of the sample, this clonotype is medium-sized (0.01 to 0.1%). The chain joins TRBV9 to TRBJ2-3; D possibly corresponds to TRBD2 (6 bases). Germline V gene data show CDR1 as SGDLS and CDR2 as YYNGEE. Trimming shortened V by 2 bases and J by 5 bases, and 15 bases separated the two germline ends. CDR3 length: 15 residues. CDR3 amino acids: CASSVDSRDLDTQYF. The CDR3 DNA follows: TGTGCCAGCAGCGTCGACTCCCGGGACTTAGATACGCAGTATTTT.

The sample holds many counts of this clonotype. V and J are TRBV9 and TRBJ2-3; possibly TRBD1 or TRBD2 for D (5 bases each). In germline, CDR1 is SGDLS, CDR2 YYNGEE. V gave up 7 bases and J gave up 0 bases, with 12 bases separating them. The CDR3 is 14 residues long. In nucleotides, the CDR3 is TGTGCCAGCGGGGGACCCGCTAGCACAGATACGCAGTATTTT. The encoded protein is CASGGPASTDTQYF.

This clonotype has ten or more counts. The chain links TRBV9 to TRBJ2-3; 12 nucleotides match TRBD2. This CDR3 is built from 18 residues. V shed 2 bases and J 1 base; nucleotides not matched to a gene: 8. CDR1 and CDR2 (germline): SGDLS, YYNGEE. In DNA form, the CDR3 reads TGTGCCAGCAGCGTCTTAGACCGGACTAGCGGGGGCACAGATACGCAGTATTTT. Amino acid sequence: CASSVLDRTSGGTDTQYF.

This clonotype occurred many times. The rearrangement uses TRBV9 and TRBJ2-1; 11 bases align to TRBD2. J gave up 7 bases and V 4 bases, and 10 bases lay outside the gene matches. CDR1 SGDLS and CDR2 YYNGEE come from the germline V gene. There are 16 residues in the CDR3. CDR3 in DNA: TGTGCCAGCAGCTTTAGCGGGACTAGCGGAGAGAATGAGCAGTTCTTC. It codes for CASSFSGTSGENEQFF.

This clonotype was detected ten times or more. The chain employs TRBV9 and TRBJ2-5, with 7 bases fitting TRBD1. Germline V gives CDR1 SGDLS, CDR2 YYNGEE. This CDR3 has 15 residues. The J segment lost 5 bases and the V segment lost 0 bases, leaving 7 bases of the junction unmatched. This CDR3 reads CASSVGTGIRETQYF. In DNA form, the CDR3 reads TGTGCCAGCAGCGTAGGGACAGGAATTAGGGAGACCCAGTACTTC.

This clonotype was detected ten times or more. The V gene is TRBV9, the J gene TRBJ1-6; D might be TRBD1 (5 bases). Trimming took 4 bases from V and 10 from J, leaving 12 bases between them. The CDR3 spans 13 residues. Germline loops: CDR1 SGDLS, CDR2 YYNGEE. DNA for the CDR3: TGTGCCAGCAGCAGAGGGGAGCGGTCACCCCTCCACTTT. Translated: CASSRGERSPLHF.

This clonotype was recorded many times. This chain links TRBV9 with TRBJ2-1, with 7 nucleotides matching TRBD1. The CDR3 runs to 18 residues. Trimming at V came to 0 bases and at J to 0 bases, leaving 9 bases not matched to a gene. The germline V gene has CDR1 SGDLS and CDR2 YYNGEE. The chain's CDR3 is CASSVAIIGDSSYNEQFF. In DNA, the CDR3 is TGTGCCAGCAGCGTAGCTATTATAGGGGACAGCTCCTACAATGAGCAGTTCTTC.

This clonotype appeared many times. The chain combines TRBV9 with TRBJ2-1; TRBD2 aligns across 9 bases. Germline V CDR1 and CDR2: SGDLS, YYNGEE. The CDR3 runs 19 residues. V shed 0 bases and J 0 bases; nucleotides not matched to a gene: 10. DNA for the CDR3: TGTGCCAGCAGCGTAGGGTTGTCTAGCGGGGCCAGCTCCTACAATGAGCAGTTCTTC. Protein: CASSVGLSSGASSYNEQFF.